These 22 T cell receptor beta chains were sequenced from one sample in a study of blood T cells in healthy people across ages. Next came a second PCR, run for about 6 to 11 cycles, which used a sample-barcoded 5' primer along with a J-beta primer mix. TCRdb reprocessed the 5' RACE reads with MiXCR, giving one entry per CDR3 protein. Of approximately 1,100,000 distinct CDR3 sequences in the sample, 45% were seen once. The sample comprised blood. These receptors came from a woman aged 60-75 years in good health.

The V gene is TRBV12-3 or TRBV12-4, the J gene TRBJ2-1, with D possibly matching TRBD2 (6 bases). The CDR3 runs to 14 residues. V dropped 7 bases and J dropped 6 bases, with 16 bases sitting between them. The CDR3 DNA reads as TGTGCCAGCACCCAATGGGGAGGTGTCAATGAGCAGTTCTTC. Its translation is CASTQWGGVNEQFF.

V gene TRBV9 combines with J gene TRBJ2-5, with D hard to call. Per the germline V gene, CDR1 is SGDLS and CDR2 is YYNGEE. V was clipped by 0 bases and J by 5 bases, with 5 bases between them. The CDR3 is 12 amino acids. As DNA, the CDR3 is TGTGCCAGCAGCGTAGGTTGGGAGACCCAGTACTTC. This encodes CASSVGWETQYF.

This clonotype was observed once. V is TRBV11-3 and J is TRBJ2-1; 11 bases are a match to TRBD1. The junction had 4 bases not matched to a gene; V was cut back by 4 bases and J by 5 bases. CDR1 and CDR2 (germline): SGHNT, YENEEA. This CDR3 contains 15 residues. CDR3 in DNA: TGTGCCAGCAGCTCCCGGGACAGGGGGAACAATGAGCAGTTCTTC. It translates to CASSSRDRGNNEQFF.

This clonotype was detected ten times or more. The chain couples TRBV15 to TRBJ2-7; D call uncertain. Germline V gives CDR1 LNHNV, CDR2 YYDKDF (reference sequence). CDR3 length: 13 amino acids. The V end lost 0 bases, the J end lost 3 bases, and 6 bases lay between the germline ends. CDR3 nucleotide sequence: TGTGCCACCAGCAGAGATGGTTACTACGAGCAGTACTTC. Its translation: CATSRDGYYEQYF.

This clonotype was seen once. The rearrangement links TRBV27 to TRBJ1-1; D possibly corresponds to TRBD1 (5 bases). CDR3 length: 15 amino acids. Trimming pared 5 bases from V and 1 base from J, leaving 14 bases between. CDR1 and CDR2 from the germline V gene are MNHEY and SMNVEV (reference sequence). The DNA of the CDR3 is TGTGCCAGCAGTGCCCAGGGAGGGACGAACACTGAAGCTTTCTTT. The encoded protein is CASSAQGGTNTEAFF.

The chain employs TRBV3-1 and TRBJ2-7; 13 bases match TRBD2. The CDR3 runs 18 residues. Trimming removed 1 base from V and 3 bases from J; junction bases left unmatched: 9. Germline V gene data show CDR1 as LGHDT and CDR2 as YNNKEL (reference sequence). The CDR3 loop reads CASSQAEGLAGAYYEQYF. As DNA, the CDR3 is TGTGCCAGCAGCCAAGCAGAAGGACTAGCGGGAGCGTACTACGAGCAGTACTTC.

V and J are TRBV6-6 and TRBJ1-1, with D hard to call. With 0 bases removed from V and 3 bases from J, the gap between germline ends came to 8 bases. CDR1 is MNHNY and CDR2 is SVGAGI in the germline V gene (reference sequence). The CDR3 consists of 14 residues. CDR3 region: CASSYSGEDTEAFF. The CDR3 nucleotides are TGTGCCAGCAGTTACTCGGGAGAAGACACTGAAGCTTTCTTT.

As concerns this clonotype: An end of the junction does not agree with germline; a read error may underlie this. V is TRBV20-1 and J is TRBJ2-2; 10 positions agree with TRBD2. This CDR3 comprises 13 residues. The germline V gene has CDR1 DFQATT and CDR2 SNEGSKA (reference sequence). CDR3 in DNA: TGCAGTTCTAGCGGGAGCTACACCGGGGAGCTGTTTTTT. As protein: CSSSGSYTGELFF.

For the CDR3, the DNA is TGTGCCAGCAGCTTGATCAGACGGCTGAACACTGAAGCTTTCTTT. Amino acid sequence: CASSLIRRLNTEAFF. The chain recombines TRBV5-6 with TRBJ1-1; no definite D call. Trimming shortened V by 1 base and J by 0 bases, and 10 bases separated the two germline ends. This CDR3 has 15 amino acids. Germline-derived CDR1 and CDR2 are SGHDT and YYEEEE.

The chain links TRBV5-6 to TRBJ2-7, with D tentatively TRBD2 (6 bases). Germline CDR1 SGHDT, CDR2 YYEEEE. V gave up 3 bases and J gave up 6 bases, with 19 bases separating them. CDR3 size: 15 residues. Here the CDR3 reads CASSWEAGPPREQYF. The CDR3 region has the DNA TGTGCCAGCAGCTGGGAGGCAGGGCCACCTCGCGAGCAGTACTTC.

This clonotype was seen a handful of times. This chain connects TRBV7-8 to TRBJ2-5; 7 bases are shared with TRBD1. Germline loops: CDR1 SGHVS, CDR2 FQNEAQ. The CDR3 spans 12 residues. V was pared by 3 bases and J by 11 bases, with 6 bases of the junction left unmatched. CDR3 in DNA: TGTGCCAGCAGCTTTGAGGACAGGACTCAGTACTTC. It encodes CASSFEDRTQYF.

Many counts were recorded for this clonotype. The V call is TRBV12-3 or TRBV12-4, the J call TRBJ2-7; 9 bases map to TRBD2. The CDR3 is 15 residues long. The junction had 4 bases not matched to a gene; V was cut back by 3 bases and J by 1 base. Here the CDR3 DNA reads TGTGCCAGCAGTTTTAGGGCGGGAGGGTCCTACGAGCAGTACTTC. Translation gives CASSFRAGGSYEQYF.

This chain connects TRBV3-1 to TRBJ2-3; 10 nucleotides align to TRBD2. Per the germline V gene, CDR1 is LGHDT and CDR2 is YNNKEL (reference sequence). V lost 1 base, J lost 6 bases, and 4 bases stayed unmatched. The CDR3 covers 15 residues. DNA for the CDR3: TGTGCCAGCAGCCAAGGGACTAGCGGCTTCGATACGCAGTATTTT. This gives the protein CASSQGTSGFDTQYF.

The chain joins TRBV7-9 to TRBJ2-3; 9 bases line up with TRBD1. The CDR3 spans 16 residues. The junction had 9 bases not matched to a gene; V was cut back by 4 bases and J by 4 bases. CDR1 and CDR2 (germline): SEHNR, FQNEAQ (reference sequence). The CDR3 is CASSSSPGQGPDTQYF. In DNA form, the CDR3 reads TGTGCCAGCAGCTCATCGCCGGGACAGGGACCAGATACGCAGTATTTT.

J is TRBJ2-4 and V is TRBV12-3 or TRBV12-4; 9 nucleotides agree with TRBD1. The CDR3 has 14 amino acids. V shed 6 bases, J shed 13 bases, and the junction held 13 bases outside the gene matches. The CDR3 region is CASSANGDRDTQYF. The CDR3 coding sequence is TGTGCCAGCAGCGCGAATGGGGACAGGGACACACAGTACTTC.

This clonotype was counted between two and nine times. The gene calls are TRBV28 and TRBJ2-5, with 7 nucleotides matching TRBD2. This CDR3 is built from 12 residues. CDR1 MDHEN and CDR2 SYDVKM come from the germline V gene. V lost 6 bases to trimming and J lost 11 bases; unmatched junction nucleotides: 9. CDR3 DNA sequence: TGTGCCAGCAGCACCGCAGGGAGGGAGCAGTACTTC. Its translation: CASSTAGREQYF.

The V call is TRBV18, the J call TRBJ2-5; D is ambiguous. This CDR3 comprises 12 residues. Germline assignment: CDR1 KGHSH and CDR2 LQKENI. V lost 5 bases and J lost 4, with 8 bases in between. CDR3 bases: TGTGCCAGCTCAGACTGGACAGAGACCCAGTACTTC. This codes for CASSDWTETQYF.

This clonotype was seen only a few times. The V gene is TRBV30, the J gene TRBJ2-5; unclear D gene. The closer fit of TRBJ2-7 to the DNA end suggests the J call may be wrong. The CDR3 is 10 residues long. CDR1 GTSNPN and CDR2 SVGIG come from the germline V gene (reference sequence). CDR3 amino acids: CAWSVDEQYF. CDR3 nucleotide sequence: TGTGCCTGGAGTGTTGACGAGCAGTACTTC.

The chain links TRBV27 to TRBJ1-4; TRBD1 matches at 9 bases. V shed 2 bases and J 8 bases; nucleotides not matched to a gene: 9. CDR3 size: 16 residues. Germline V gives CDR1 MNHEY, CDR2 SMNVEV (reference sequence). DNA of the CDR3: TGTGCCAGCAGTTTACGTGGACAGGGGTTGGGCGAAAAACTGTTTTTT. Protein: CASSLRGQGLGEKLFF.

The chain carries TRBV7-9 and TRBJ2-6, with D maybe TRBD1 (5 bases). Germline CDR1 is SEHNR and CDR2 is FQNEAQ (reference sequence). With 6 bases removed from V and 1 base from J, the gap between germline ends came to 19 bases. This CDR3 is built from 18 residues. CDR3 amino acids: CASSPPQAGLSGANVLTF. For the CDR3, the DNA is TGTGCCAGCAGTCCCCCCCAGGCAGGGTTGTCTGGGGCCAACGTCCTGACTTTC.

This clonotype came up a few times. This chain links TRBV21-1 with TRBJ2-3; the table's TRBD1 call for D was not verified on the DNA. TRBV21-1 is classified as a pseudogene. The CDR3 consists of 19 residues. The CDR3: CASRNSGTGAPISTDTQYF. The DNA for the CDR3 is TGTGCCAGCAGGAATTCCGGGACAGGGGCCCCTATTAGCACAGATACGCAGTATTTT.

V gene TRBV15 combines with J gene TRBJ2-3; D uncertain. The germline V gene has CDR1 LNHNV and CDR2 YYDKDF (reference sequence). V lost 3 bases to trimming and J lost 7 bases, with 11 bases between them. CDR3 length: 13 amino acids. The CDR3 is CATSRVGGNTQYF. CDR3 DNA: TGTGCCACCAGCAGGGTTGGCGGAAATACGCAGTATTTT. The full variable domain, completed using reference TRBV15 and TRBJ2-3, is DAMVIQNPRYQVTQFGKPVTLSCSQTLNHNVMYWYQQKSSQAPKLLFHYYDKDFNNEADTPDNFQSRRPNTSFCFLDIRSPGLGDTAMYLCATSRVGGNTQYFGPGTRLTVL.